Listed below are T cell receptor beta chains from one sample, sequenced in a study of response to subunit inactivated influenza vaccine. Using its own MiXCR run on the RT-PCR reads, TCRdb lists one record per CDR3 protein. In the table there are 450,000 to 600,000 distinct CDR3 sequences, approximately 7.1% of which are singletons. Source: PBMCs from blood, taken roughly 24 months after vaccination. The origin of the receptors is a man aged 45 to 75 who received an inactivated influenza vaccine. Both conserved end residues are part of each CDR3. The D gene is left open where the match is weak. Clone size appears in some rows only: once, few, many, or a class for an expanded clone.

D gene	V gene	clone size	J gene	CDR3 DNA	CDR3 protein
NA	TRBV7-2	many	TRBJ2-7	TGTGCCAGCAGCGTCAGGGACTACGAGCAGTACTTC	CASSVRDYEQYF
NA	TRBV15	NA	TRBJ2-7	TGTGCCACCAGCAGAGGCCTGGGGTCTCCCTACGAGCAGTACTTC	CATSRGLGSPYEQYF
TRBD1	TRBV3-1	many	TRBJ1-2	TGTGCCAGCAGCCAAGGGTTGGGGGGGACAGGGAATGGCTACACCTTC	CASSQGLGGTGNGYTF
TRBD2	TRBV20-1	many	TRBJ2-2	TGCAGTGCTAGAAGGACTAGCGGGAGGACCGGGGAGCTGTTTTTT	CSARRTSGRTGELFF
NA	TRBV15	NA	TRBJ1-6	TGTGCCACCAGCAGAGATTTCGCACAGACGCTCCACTTT	CATSRDFAQTLHF
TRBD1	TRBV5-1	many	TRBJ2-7	TGCGCCAGCACCGTGGTGTCGGGGACAGGGTTCAACGAGCAGTACTTC	CASTVVSGTGFNEQYF
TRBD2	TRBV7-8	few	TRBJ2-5	TGTGCCAGCAGCTTATTGACTTTGCGGGAGAGGGAGACCCAGTACTTC	CASSLLTLRERETQYF
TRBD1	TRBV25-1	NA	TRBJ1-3	TGTGCCAGCAGGCCGGGACAGTCCCTTTTGGGAAACACCATATATTTT	CASRPGQSLLGNTIYF
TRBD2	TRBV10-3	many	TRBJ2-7	TGTGCCATCACCGCTGGGTTTAGCGGGGGGTTATCCTACGAGCAGTACTTC	CAITAGFSGGLSYEQYF
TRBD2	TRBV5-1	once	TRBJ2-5	TGCGCCAGCAGCGCCGGGACTAGCGGGGGGGCGACGGGCCGGGAGACCCAGTACTTC	CASSAGTSGGATGRETQYF
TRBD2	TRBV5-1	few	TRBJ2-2	TGCGCCAGCAGCACCCTAGCGGGGGAAGCCGGGGAGCTGTTTTTT	CASSTLAGEAGELFF
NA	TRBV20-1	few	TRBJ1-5	TGCAGTGCTAGCAACAGATATAGCAATCAGCCCCAGCATTTT	CSASNRYSNQPQHF
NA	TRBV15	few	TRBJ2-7	TGTGCCACCAGCAGACCACCCTCCGGCGAGCAGTACTTC	CATSRPPSGEQYF
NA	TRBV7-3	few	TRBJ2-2	TGTGCCAGCAGTTCAGCGAAGGGGGAGCTGTTTTTT	CASSSAKGELFF
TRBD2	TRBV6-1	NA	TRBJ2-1	TGTGCCAGCAGTCCGACTAGCGGGCTCAACAATGAGCAGTTCTTC	CASSPTSGLNNEQFF
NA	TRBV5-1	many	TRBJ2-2	TGCGCCAGCACTAATTCGGGATTAAACACCGGGGAGCTGTTTTTT	CASTNSGLNTGELFF
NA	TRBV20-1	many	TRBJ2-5	TGCAGTGCTAGTCCCAGGGTTTTGAAGACCCAGTACTTC	CSASPRVLKTQYF
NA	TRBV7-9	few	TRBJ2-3	TGTGCCAGCAGCTCGACTAGTAATACGCAGTATTTT	CASSSTSNTQYF
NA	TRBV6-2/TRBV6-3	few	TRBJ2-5	TGTGCCAGCAGTTCCCCCCGTGAGGAGTTGGAGACCCAGTACTTC	CASSSPREELETQYF
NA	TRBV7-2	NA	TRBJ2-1	TGTGCCAGCAGCTTAGCACTCCTCAGGGAAAATGAGCAGTTCTTC	CASSLALLRENEQFF
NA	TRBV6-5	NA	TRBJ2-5	TGTGCCAGCAGTTACGGAGGGCCGCGTTGGACCCAGTACTTC	CASSYGGPRWTQYF
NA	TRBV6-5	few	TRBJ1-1	TGTGCCAGCAGTTACTCGACTGGGGGCACTGAAGCTTTCTTT	CASSYSTGGTEAFF
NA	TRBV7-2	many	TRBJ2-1	TGTGCCAGCAGCTTAGTGGGTTCAGGGCTAAATGAGCAGTTCTTC	CASSLVGSGLNEQFF
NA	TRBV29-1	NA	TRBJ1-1	TGCAGCGCCATATCAGTCCGGGGGAACACTGAAGCTTTCTTT	CSAISVRGNTEAFF
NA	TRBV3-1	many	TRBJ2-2	TGTGCCAGCAGCCAGGCCACCGGGGAGCTGTTTTTT	CASSQATGELFF
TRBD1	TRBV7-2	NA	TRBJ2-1	TGTGCCAGCAGCTTGGACAGGGACGGTGAGCAGTTCTTC	CASSLDRDGEQFF
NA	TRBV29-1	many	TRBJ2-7	TGCAGCGTTGCAGGGCAGGGGATCCCCTACGAGCAGTACTTC	CSVAGQGIPYEQYF
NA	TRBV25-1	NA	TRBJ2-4	TGTGCCAGCAGTGAGCAAGGGGCGGGACCGTCCAAAAACATTCAGTACTTC	CASSEQGAGPSKNIQYF
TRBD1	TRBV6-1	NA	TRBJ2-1	TGTGCCAGCAGCCAATTCGGGACAGTCTCCTACAATGAGCAGTTCTTC	CASSQFGTVSYNEQFF
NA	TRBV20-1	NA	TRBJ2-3	TGCAGTGCTAGCAGGGACTCTAGCACAGATACGCAGTATTTT	CSASRDSSTDTQYF
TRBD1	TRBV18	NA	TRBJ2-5	TGTGCCAGCTCACCAACCGACAGGGCGAGACCCCAAGAGACCCAGTACTTC	CASSPTDRARPQETQYF
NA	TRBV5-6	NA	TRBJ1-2	TGTGCCAGCAGCTCTCCAGGGGCTTGGGATGGCTACACCTTC	CASSSPGAWDGYTF
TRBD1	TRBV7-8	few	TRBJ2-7	TGTGCCAGCAGCTTATTGGGCCGGACAGGGGCCTACGAGCAGTACTTC	CASSLLGRTGAYEQYF
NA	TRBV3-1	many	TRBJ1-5	TGTGCCAGCAGCCAAGCCCGTAGCAATCAGCCCCAGCATTTT	CASSQARSNQPQHF
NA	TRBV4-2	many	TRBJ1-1	TGTGCCAGCAGCCAAGATTCTTGGGCATACACTGAAGCTTTCTTT	CASSQDSWAYTEAFF
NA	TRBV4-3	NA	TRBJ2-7	TGCGCCAGCAGCCAAGAGGGGAGCAGGGCCCACGAGCAGTACTTC	CASSQEGSRAHEQYF
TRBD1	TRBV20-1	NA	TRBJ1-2	TGCAGTGCTAGAACAATCCGGACAGGGGAGGGCTACACCTTC	CSARTIRTGEGYTF
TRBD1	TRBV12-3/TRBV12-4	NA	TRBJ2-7	TGTGCCAGCAAACAGGGGGGCGAGCAGTACTTC	CASKQGGEQYF
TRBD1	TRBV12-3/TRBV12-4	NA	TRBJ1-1	TGTGCCAGCAGTTTTGGAACAGGGGGCAATGTAGTCGCTTTCTTT	CASSFGTGGNVVAFF
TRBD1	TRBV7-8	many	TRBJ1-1	TGTGCCAGCAGCTTATGGGAGACAGGGGTTTACACTGAAGCTTTCTTT	CASSLWETGVYTEAFF
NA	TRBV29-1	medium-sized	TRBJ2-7	TGCAGCGCCAAAGGGTCTGATCAGCAGTACTTC	CSAKGSDQQYF